This T cell receptor beta chain was found in a study of beta chain features in type 1 diabetes. About this clone itself: Its target is not known.

The junction had 2 bases not matched to a gene; V was cut back by 3 bases and J by 4 bases. Germline values: CDR1 LGHNA, CDR2 YSLEER. The CDR3 consists of 13 residues. Reverse transcribing all isolated RNA meant expressed TCRB transcripts were sequenced. Sequencing was performed with immunoSEQ multiplex PCR; in TCRdb, only in-frame clones are kept and a portion is missing. The sample lists 310,000 or so clones, approximately 9.9% occurring once. Findings and caveats of the study: Researchers report that Type 1 diabetes patients had moderately but significantly shorter TCRB CDR3s across all four CD4+ subsets.

The origin of this receptor is a young man with type 1 diabetes. Sequenced sample: central memory CD4+ T cells from blood. This chain connects TRBV4-3 to TRBJ1-2; 7 bases map to TRBD1. The CDR3 DNA reads as TGCGCCAGCAGCCAGTCAGGGGGCTATGGCTACACCTTC. Encoded protein: CASSQSGGYGYTF.